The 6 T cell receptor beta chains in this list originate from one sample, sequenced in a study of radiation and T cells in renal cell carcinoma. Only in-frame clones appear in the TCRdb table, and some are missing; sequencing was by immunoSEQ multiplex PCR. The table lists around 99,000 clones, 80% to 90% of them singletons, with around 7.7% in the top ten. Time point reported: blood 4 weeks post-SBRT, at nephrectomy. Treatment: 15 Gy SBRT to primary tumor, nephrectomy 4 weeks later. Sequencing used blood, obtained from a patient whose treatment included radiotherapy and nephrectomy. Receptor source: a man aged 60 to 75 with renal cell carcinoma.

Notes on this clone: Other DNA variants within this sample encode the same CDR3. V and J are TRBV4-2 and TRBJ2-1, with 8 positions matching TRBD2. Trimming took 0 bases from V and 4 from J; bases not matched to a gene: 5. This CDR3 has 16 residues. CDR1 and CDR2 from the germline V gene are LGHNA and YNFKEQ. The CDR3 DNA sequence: TGTGCCAGCAGCCAAGATACTAGCGGTCTTTACAATGAGCAGTTCTTC. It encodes CASSQDTSGLYNEQFF.

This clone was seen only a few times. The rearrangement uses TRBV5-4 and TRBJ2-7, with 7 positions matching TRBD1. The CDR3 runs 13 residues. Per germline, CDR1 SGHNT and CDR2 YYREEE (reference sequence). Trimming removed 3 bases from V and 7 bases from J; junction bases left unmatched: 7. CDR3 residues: CASSSRGMGEQYF. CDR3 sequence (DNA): TGTGCCAGCAGCTCCAGGGGGATGGGAGAGCAGTACTTC.

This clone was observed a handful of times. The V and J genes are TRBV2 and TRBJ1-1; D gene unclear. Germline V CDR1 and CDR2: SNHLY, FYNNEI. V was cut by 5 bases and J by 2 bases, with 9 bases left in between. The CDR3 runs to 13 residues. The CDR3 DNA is TGTGCCAGCAGTACAGAAACTAACACTGAAGCTTTCTTT. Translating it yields CASSTETNTEAFF.

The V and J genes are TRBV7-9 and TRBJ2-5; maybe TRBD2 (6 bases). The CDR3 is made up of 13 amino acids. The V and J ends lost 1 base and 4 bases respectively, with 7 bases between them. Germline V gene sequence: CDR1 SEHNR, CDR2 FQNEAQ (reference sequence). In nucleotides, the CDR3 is TGTGCCAGCAGCTTAGTGGGAGGAGAGACCCAGTACTTC. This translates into CASSLVGGETQYF. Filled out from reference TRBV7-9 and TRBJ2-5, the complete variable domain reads DTGVSQNPRHKITKRGQNVTFRCDPISEHNRLYWYRQTLGQGPEFLTYFQNEAQLEKSRLLSDRFSAERPKGSFSTLEIQRTEQGDSAMYLCASSLVGGETQYFGPGTRLLVL.

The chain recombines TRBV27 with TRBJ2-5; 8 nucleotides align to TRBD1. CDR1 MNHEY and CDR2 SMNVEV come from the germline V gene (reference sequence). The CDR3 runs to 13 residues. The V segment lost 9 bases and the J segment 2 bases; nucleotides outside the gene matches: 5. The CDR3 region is CASVTGGQETQYF. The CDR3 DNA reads TGTGCCAGTGTCACAGGGGGTCAAGAGACCCAGTACTTC.

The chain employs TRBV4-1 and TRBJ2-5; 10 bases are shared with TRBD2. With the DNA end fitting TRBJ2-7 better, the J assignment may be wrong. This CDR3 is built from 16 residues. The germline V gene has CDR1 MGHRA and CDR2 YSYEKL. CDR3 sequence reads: CASSQSGLAGDHEQYF. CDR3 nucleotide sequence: TGCGCCAGCAGCCAGAGCGGTCTAGCGGGAGATCACGAGCAGTACTTC.